Below are 8 T cell receptor beta chains sequenced from a single sample in a study of cytomegalovirus exposure and HLA in healthy donors. Primers: 60 Vbeta forward and 13 Jbeta reverse. Sequenced by immunoSEQ multiplex PCR; TCRdb stores in-frame clones only, minus some. The sample has around 140,000 clones. Sequenced: PBMCs. The receptors shown here come from a man aged 18 to 29 in good health and CMV-seronegative.

The chain uses TRBV6-6 and TRBJ1-2; the match to TRBD1 covers 9 bases. Looked up from germline, CDR1 is MNHNY and CDR2 is SVGAGI (reference sequence). V shed 6 bases, J shed 6 bases, and the junction held 8 bases outside the gene matches. The CDR3 consists of 14 residues. DNA for the CDR3: TGTGCCAGCAGCTTTCTACAGGGGGCTCATGGCTACACCTTC. Translated, it gives CASSFLQGAHGYTF.

The chain couples TRBV19 to TRBJ2-7; no firm D call. Trimming removed 5 bases from V and 2 bases from J, with 13 bases in between. The CDR3 totals 14 residues. CDR1 is LNHDA and CDR2 is SQIVND in the germline V gene (reference sequence). The CDR3 here is CASSPSAVAYEQYF. For the CDR3, the DNA is TGTGCCAGTAGTCCCTCTGCGGTAGCCTACGAGCAGTACTTC.

The chain is built from TRBV28 and TRBJ2-6, with TRBD2 matching over 7 bases. The CDR3 consists of 16 residues. CDR1 is MDHEN, CDR2 SYDVKM, per germline. Trimming took 5 bases from V and 5 from J; bases not matched to a gene: 9. CDR3 protein: CASSPGRGYRANVLTF. The CDR3 DNA sequence: TGTGCCAGCAGTCCCGGGCGGGGGTATAGGGCCAACGTCCTGACTTTC.

The CDR3 loop reads CASSLGASGRPSYNEQFF. In nucleotides, the CDR3 is TGTGCCAGCAGCTTAGGCGCTAGCGGGAGGCCCTCCTACAATGAGCAGTTCTTC. The chain couples TRBV11-3 to TRBJ2-1, with 11 bases aligning to TRBD2. The CDR3 length is 18 residues. V shed 1 base, J shed 0 bases, and the junction held 5 bases outside the gene matches. The V gene's germline CDR1 is SGHNT and CDR2 YENEEA.

The chain is built from TRBV28 and TRBJ2-7; perhaps TRBD2 as D (5 bases). Germline V gene lookup returns CDR1 MDHEN and CDR2 SYDVKM. V was trimmed by 3 bases and J by 7 bases, leaving 16 bases between them. This CDR3 is 14 amino acids long. The DNA for the CDR3 is TGTGCCAGCAGTTTCCAAAAAAGAGCGGATGAGCAGTACTTC. Protein product: CASSFQKRADEQYF.

The rearrangement joins TRBV7-9 to TRBJ2-5; D gene ambiguous. Trimming pared 3 bases from V and 3 bases from J, leaving 11 bases between. There are 14 residues in the CDR3. Germline CDR1 and CDR2: SEHNR and FQNEAQ (reference sequence). CDR3 sequence (DNA): TGTGCCAGCAGCTTTTCACGGAGAGAAGAGACCCAGTACTTC. This codes for CASSFSRREETQYF.

The chain is built from TRBV6-6 and TRBJ1-2, with D perhaps matching TRBD1 (6 bases). The V gene lost 6 bases and the J gene lost 4 bases, with 18 bases spanning the gap. The CDR3 length is 15 residues. Germline V CDR1 and CDR2: MNHNY, SVGAGI (reference sequence). CDR3 region: CASSSTTGSGYGYTF. CDR3 nucleotide sequence: TGTGCCAGCAGCAGCACGACAGGCTCAGGCTATGGCTACACCTTC.

The chain joins TRBV29-1 to TRBJ2-1; TRBD2 agrees at 7 bases. The length of the CDR3 is 15 residues. Trimming took 1 base from V and 3 from J; bases not matched to a gene: 6. Germline-derived CDR1 and CDR2 are SQVTM and ANQGSEA. The CDR3 DNA sequence: TGCAGCGTTGAAGGGGGGAGGGCGGTCTACAATGAGCAGTTCTTC. Translated, it gives CSVEGGRAVYNEQFF.